This TCR beta chain was retrieved from a study of graft-versus-host responses after intestinal transplantation. Comments on this clone: Its matching antigen is unknown.

This CDR3 contains 20 residues. Germline lookup yields CDR1 ENHRY and CDR2 SYGVKD. The J segment lost 4 bases and the V segment lost 4 bases, leaving 17 bases of the junction unmatched. Regarding the study as a whole: Graft-donor T cell macrochimerism in patients accompanied high graft-versus-host to host-versus-graft clonal ratios in allografts. GvH clones detected in recipient marrow included some appearing first in ileum or blood.

Sequencing was performed with immunoSEQ multiplex PCR; in TCRdb, only in-frame clones are kept and a portion is missing. The table shows approximately 20,000 clones, with around nine tenths occurring only once. This sample comprised bone marrow, obtained approximately 19 weeks after transplant. The sequence came from a human patient who received an intestinal transplant, so some T cells may come from the graft donor. The chain uses TRBV10-3 and TRBJ2-5, with 14 positions matching TRBD2. CDR3 nucleotides: TGTGCCATCAGTGTACGAGGACTAGCGGGAGGAGGCCCGGGTGTAGAGACCCAGTACTTC. It translates to CAISVRGLAGGGPGVETQYF.